This is a list of T cell receptor beta chains from one sample in a study of graft-versus-host responses after intestinal transplantation. No cognate antigen is known for these TCRs. Sequenced by immunoSEQ multiplex PCR; TCRdb stores in-frame clones only, minus some. The repertoire holds some 97,000 clones, with more than 85% as singletons. The material was unstimulated CD4+ T cells sorted from spleen or lymph node cells, obtained before transplant. These receptors came from a human donor who was the organ donor for an intestinal transplant. Both conserved end residues are part of each CDR3. The D gene is left open where the match is weak. Clone sizes are given selectively: once, few, many, or a class where the clone is expanded.

V gene,J gene,clone size,D gene,CDR3 DNA,CDR3 protein
TRBV6-5,TRBJ1-1,.,.,TGTGCCAGCAGTTACTCTTTCAGGGCCAACACTGAAGCTTTCTTT,CASSYSFRANTEAFF
TRBV19,TRBJ2-6,few,.,TGTGCCAGTAAGTTGACAGGACTCCTCTCTGGGGCCAACGTCCTGACTTTC,CASKLTGLLSGANVLTF
TRBV6-1,TRBJ1-1,.,.,TGTGCCAGTAGGACTTTCGGGGGTACTGAAGCTTTCTTT,CASRTFGGTEAFF
TRBV5-1,TRBJ1-6,.,.,TGCGCCAGCAGGGACCCGGCCGGACCGATGTATAATTCACCCCTCCACTTT,CASRDPAGPMYNSPLHF
TRBV9,TRBJ1-3,.,.,TGTGCCAGCAGCGTACGACAGGAAGGCCCCTCTGGAAACACCATATATTTT,CASSVRQEGPSGNTIYF
TRBV21-1,TRBJ1-1,.,.,TGTGCCAGCAGCAAAGCAACAGGGAACGTTAGAGCCACTGAAGCTTTCTTT,CASSKATGNVRATEAFF
TRBV19,TRBJ1-1,.,TRBD1,TGTGCCAGTAGTATTGGGCAGGGGGCTACTAAAGCTTTCTTT,CASSIGQGATKAFF
TRBV30,TRBJ1-6,.,TRBD1,TGTGCCTGGAACGGACAGGTAGATTCACCCCTCCACTTT,CAWNGQVDSPLHF
TRBV9,TRBJ2-3,.,.,TGTGCCAGCAGCGTAGATGGTACCCCACATACGCAGTATTTT,CASSVDGTPHTQYF
TRBV5-4,TRBJ2-1,once,.,TGTGCCAGCAGACCAGGACAGCTCAATGAGCAGTTCTTC,CASRPGQLNEQFF
TRBV19,TRBJ2-7,.,.,TGTGCCAGTAGTATTCGGGCGACAGGCTCCGAGCAGTACTTC,CASSIRATGSEQYF
TRBV5-6,TRBJ1-2,.,.,TGTGCCAGCAGCTTGGAGGGGTCACGGGGCTACACCTTC,CASSLEGSRGYTF
TRBV7-2,TRBJ2-3,few,.,TGTGCCAGCAGCTTAGTCTCTAGCACAGATACGCAGTATTTT,CASSLVSSTDTQYF
TRBV5-1,TRBJ2-6,once,.,TGCGCCAGCAGCCGAGGGAGCTCTGGGGCCAACGTCCTGACTTTC,CASSRGSSGANVLTF
TRBV5-6,TRBJ2-1,.,TRBD1,TGTGCCAGCAGCTTTAGGGACAGGGTCTACAATGAGCAGTTCTTC,CASSFRDRVYNEQFF
TRBV7-2,TRBJ1-3,.,.,TGTGCCAGCAGCTTAAACTGGGGCTCTGGAAACACCATATATTTT,CASSLNWGSGNTIYF
TRBV25-1,TRBJ2-6,once,.,TGTGCCAGCAGTGATGCCTCCCCAAAGCGGGGGGCCAACGTCCTGACTTTC,CASSDASPKRGANVLTF
TRBV4-1,TRBJ1-2,.,.,TGCGCCAGCAGCCGTACAGGGAATGGCTACACCTTC,CASSRTGNGYTF
TRBV4-1,TRBJ1-5,.,.,TGCGCCAGCAGCCAAGATGGGGTTCGGGTTCAGCCCCAGCATTTT,CASSQDGVRVQPQHF
TRBV28,TRBJ1-4,.,TRBD1,TGTGCCAGCAGTCCACAGGGGGCAAATGAAAAACTGTTTTTT,CASSPQGANEKLFF
TRBV19,TRBJ2-7,.,TRBD1,TGTGCCAGCAGACCTGACAGGGGGTCCGAGCAGTACTTC,CASRPDRGSEQYF
TRBV5-6,TRBJ1-1,.,.,TGTGCCAGCAGCCGATGGGGGAGGGGGACGAACACTGAAGCTTTCTTT,CASSRWGRGTNTEAFF
TRBV7-2,TRBJ2-5,.,.,TGTGCCAGCAGCTTATTTGCCCGGGAGACCCAGTACTTC,CASSLFARETQYF
TRBV18,TRBJ2-7,few,.,TGTGCCAGCTCACCGACCCTAGATCTCTACGAGCAGTACTTC,CASSPTLDLYEQYF
TRBV29-1,TRBJ2-7,once,.,TGCAGCGTTGAAGAACAGACCAAGACTACCTACGAGCAGTACTTC,CSVEEQTKTTYEQYF
TRBV19,TRBJ2-3,.,TRBD2,TGTGCCAGTAGTATAGGGGTAGCGGGGGACAGCACAGATACGCAGTATTTT,CASSIGVAGDSTDTQYF
TRBV2,TRBJ2-2,.,.,TGTGCCAGCGGTGTTTTATTTGGACCCCTATCCGGGGAGCTGTTTTTT,CASGVLFGPLSGELFF
TRBV29-1,TRBJ2-3,.,.,TGCAGCGTTGGCCCGGATACTAGCACAGATACGCAGTATTTT,CSVGPDTSTDTQYF
TRBV10-1,TRBJ2-1,.,TRBD2,TGCGCCAGCAGTGAGTATGTGACTAGCGGGGGCCGAAGCTCCTACAATGAGCAGTTCTTC,CASSEYVTSGGRSSYNEQFF
TRBV6-5,TRBJ1-5,.,.,TGTGCCAGCAGTTACCCCCGGACGGAAAGGGATCAGCCCCAGCATTTT,CASSYPRTERDQPQHF
TRBV30,TRBJ2-1,.,.,TGTGCCTGGAGTGTATCCGGGGGTGAGCAGTTCTTC,CAWSVSGGEQFF
TRBV10-2,TRBJ1-5,.,.,TGCGCCAGCAGCCCCGTGGGGGTACATCAGCCCCAGCATTTT,CASSPVGVHQPQHF
TRBV6-5,TRBJ1-2,.,.,TGTGCCAGCAGTTACTCGACACGAAACTATGGCTACACCTTC,CASSYSTRNYGYTF
TRBV28,TRBJ1-2,once,.,TGTGCCAGCAGTTCCCCAGGGGTCAGCTCCTATGGCTACACCTTC,CASSSPGVSSYGYTF
TRBV18,TRBJ1-2,.,TRBD1,TGTGCCAGCTCACCACAGGGGACAGGGGGAAGCTACACCTTC,CASSPQGTGGSYTF
TRBV5-1,TRBJ2-2,.,.,TGCGCCAGCAGCTTGGCCCCAGGCACCGGGGAGCTGTTTTTT,CASSLAPGTGELFF
TRBV6-5,TRBJ2-2,.,TRBD1,TGTGCCAGCAGTTACTGGACAGGGCTAGCCGGGGAGCTGTTTTTT,CASSYWTGLAGELFF
TRBV4-1,TRBJ1-5,.,.,TGCGCCAGCAGCCTTCGAGGGGGAGATAGCAATCAGCCCCAGCATTTT,CASSLRGGDSNQPQHF
TRBV5-1,TRBJ1-2,.,.,TGCGCCAGCAGCTTTCTGGGGAACGGCTACACCTTC,CASSFLGNGYTF
TRBV18,TRBJ2-7,.,.,TGTGCCAGCTCACCATCAGGACAGCCCTACGAGCAGTACTTC,CASSPSGQPYEQYF
TRBV9,TRBJ2-5,.,.,TGTGCCAGCAGCGGGTCAGTAGGAGAGACCCAGTACTTC,CASSGSVGETQYF